This TCR beta chain was found in a study of blood T cell repertoires in COVID-19. The protocol was immunoSEQ multiplex PCR, while the TCRdb copy is restricted to in-frame clones and leaves out a portion. The sample has 220,000 or so clones, less than 90% seen once. Germline V lookup: CDR1 MNHEY, CDR2 SMNVEV (reference sequence). The V and J ends lost 7 bases and 7 bases, in that order; junction bases with no gene match: 7. The CDR3 extends over 15 amino acids. This clonotype originated in a woman aged 35 to 49 who had recovered from COVID-19. Source material: PBMCs or T cells enriched from blood (not recorded which). The rearrangement uses TRBV27 and TRBJ2-1; 13 nucleotides match TRBD2. This CDR3 reads CASKQLAGGPNEQFF. The CDR3 DNA reads TGTGCCAGCAAACAACTAGCGGGAGGGCCGAATGAGCAGTTCTTC.